These T cell receptor beta chains were read from a single sample in a study of vaccination and CD4 T cells after COVID-19. These receptors are not linked to any known antigen. Via MiXCR, TCRdb re-called the PCR reads, giving one row per CDR3 protein. The data hold approximately 26,000 distinct CDR3 sequences, with under 70% observed a single time. Sequencing was performed on CD4+ T cells from blood, cultured in vitro. The receptors originated from a human donor who had recovered from COVID-19. CDR3s include the opening cysteine and the closing phenylalanine or tryptophan. D genes are given only for firm matches. Size is stated for part of the rows, as once, few or many counts, or as a class when the clone is expanded.

size: .
D: TRBD1
V: TRBV19
length: 15
J: TRBJ2-7
DNA: TGTGCCAGTAGTGGCCCGGGACAGGGGACCTACGAGCAGTACTTC
CDR3: CASSGPGQGTYEQYF

size: .
D: .
V: TRBV29-1
length: 15
J: TRBJ2-3
DNA: TGCAGCGTCTTGAAGCTGGCCCCGAGCGCAGATACGCAGTATTTT
CDR3: CSVLKLAPSADTQYF

size: .
D: TRBD2
V: TRBV2
length: 17
J: TRBJ2-1
DNA: TGTGCCAGCAGTCCCCTTAGCGGGAGGTCGCTATACAATGAGCAGTTCTTC
CDR3: CASSPLSGRSLYNEQFF

size: few
D: TRBD1
V: TRBV20-1
length: 12
J: TRBJ2-4
DNA: TGCAGTGCCAGGGGGACCAAAAACATTCAGTACTTC
CDR3: CSARGTKNIQYF

size: .
D: .
V: TRBV12-3/TRBV12-4
length: 14
J: TRBJ2-7
DNA: TGTGCCAGCACCCCGGACTATCTCTCACACGAGCAGTACTTC
CDR3: CASTPDYLSHEQYF

size: .
D: TRBD1
V: TRBV7-2
length: 14
J: TRBJ2-7
DNA: TGTGCCAGCAGCTTGGGACAGCAAACCTACGAGCAGTACTTC
CDR3: CASSLGQQTYEQYF

size: few
D: .
V: TRBV24-1
length: 15
J: TRBJ1-5
DNA: TGTGCCACCAGTGATGGGGGGGACGGGTATCAGCCCCAGCATTTT
CDR3: CATSDGGDGYQPQHF

size: .
D: TRBD2
V: TRBV20-1
length: 17
J: TRBJ2-7
DNA: TGCAGTGCTCCCACTAGCGGGAGTCCCAAATCCTCCTACGAGCAGTACTTC
CDR3: CSAPTSGSPKSSYEQYF

size: .
D: .
V: TRBV7-2
length: 14
J: TRBJ1-1
DNA: TGTGCCAGCAGCACAGGGAATTTGAACACTGAAGCTTTCTTT
CDR3: CASSTGNLNTEAFF

size: .
D: .
V: TRBV6-5
length: 16
J: TRBJ2-3
DNA: TGTGCCAGCAGTTACTCTAGAGGACAGCCCACAGATACGCAGTATTTT
CDR3: CASSYSRGQPTDTQYF

size: few
D: TRBD1
V: TRBV11-3
length: 14
J: TRBJ2-2
DNA: TGTGCCAGCAGCTTCGAGGGGGCGGCCGGGGAGCTGTTTTTT
CDR3: CASSFEGAAGELFF

size: .
D: .
V: TRBV6-2/TRBV6-3
length: 14
J: TRBJ2-1
DNA: TGTGCCAGCAGTTATAGGCAGGGGAGCAATGAGCAGTTCTTC
CDR3: CASSYRQGSNEQFF

size: .
D: .
V: TRBV19
length: 13
J: TRBJ1-5
DNA: TGTGCCAGTAGTACCATGAGCAATCAGCCCCAGCATTTT
CDR3: CASSTMSNQPQHF

size: .
D: .
V: TRBV12-3/TRBV12-4
length: 12
J: TRBJ1-1
DNA: TGTGCCAGCAGTTTAGATAGATGGAGAGCTTTCTTT
CDR3: CASSLDRWRAFF

size: .
D: TRBD1
V: TRBV19
length: 17
J: TRBJ1-5
DNA: TGTGCCAGTAGTACATACGGGACAGGGGCCAACAATCAGCCCCAGCATTTT
CDR3: CASSTYGTGANNQPQHF

size: .
D: .
V: TRBV27
length: 11
J: TRBJ2-7
DNA: TGTGCCAGCAGCTTCAGTGGCGAGCAGTACTTC
CDR3: CASSFSGEQYF

size: .
D: TRBD1
V: TRBV6-1
length: 13
J: TRBJ2-7
DNA: TGTGCCAGCTCCCGGACAGGGTCCCACGAGCAGTACTTC
CDR3: CASSRTGSHEQYF

size: .
D: .
V: TRBV6-5
length: 14
J: TRBJ2-5
DNA: TGTGCCAGCAGTTACCCCCCCGCGCAAGAGACCCAGTACTTC
CDR3: CASSYPPAQETQYF

size: .
D: .
V: TRBV10-3
length: 17
J: TRBJ2-1
DNA: TGTGCCACCAGCCAGCGGGTGGGGGTACCCTCCTACAATGAGCAGTTCTTC
CDR3: CATSQRVGVPSYNEQFF

size: few
D: .
V: TRBV6-5
length: 16
J: TRBJ1-5
DNA: TGTGCCAGCAGTTACGAAGGGGGGGCTAGCAATCAGCCCCAGCATTTT
CDR3: CASSYEGGASNQPQHF

size: .
D: .
V: TRBV12-3/TRBV12-4
length: 15
J: TRBJ1-3
DNA: TGTGCCAGCAGTTTCGGCAGGACGCCTGGAAACACCATATATTTT
CDR3: CASSFGRTPGNTIYF

size: .
D: TRBD2
V: TRBV20-1
length: 15
J: TRBJ2-7
DNA: TGCAGTGCTAGAGCCCCTAGCGGGAGTTTCAACGAGCAGTACTTC
CDR3: CSARAPSGSFNEQYF

size: .
D: .
V: TRBV21-1
length: 14
J: TRBJ2-4
DNA: TGTGCCGGCTATAGTGGGGCGGCCAAAAACATTCAGTACTTC
CDR3: CAGYSGAAKNIQYF

size: .
D: TRBD1
V: TRBV6-2/TRBV6-3
length: 15
J: TRBJ1-1
DNA: TGTGCCAGCAGTTCCAGGGGGCGCCGGTACACTGAAGCTTTCTTT
CDR3: CASSSRGRRYTEAFF

size: .
D: .
V: TRBV19
length: 15
J: TRBJ1-5
DNA: TGTGCCAGTAGTATGGGGGCAGCCTTAACGGAGCCCCAGCATTTT
CDR3: CASSMGAALTEPQHF

size: .
D: .
V: TRBV25-1
length: 13
J: TRBJ2-5
DNA: TGTGCCAGCAGTGACTCGTTGAAAGAGACCCAGTACTTC
CDR3: CASSDSLKETQYF

size: .
D: .
V: TRBV27
length: 16
J: TRBJ2-7
DNA: TGTGCCAGCAGTAACTACAGGGGCGCGGGATTGAGTGAGCAGTACTTC
CDR3: CASSNYRGAGLSEQYF

size: .
D: .
V: TRBV20-1
length: 12
J: TRBJ2-7
DNA: TGCAGTGCTAGACAGGGGTTAAGCGAGCAGTACTTC
CDR3: CSARQGLSEQYF

size: .
D: .
V: TRBV20-1
length: 14
J: TRBJ1-5
DNA: TGCAGTGCGTGGAGACAGTATGGAAATCAGCCCCAGCATTTT
CDR3: CSAWRQYGNQPQHF

size: .
D: TRBD1
V: TRBV5-1
length: 14
J: TRBJ2-5
DNA: TGCGCCAGCAGCACGGGGACAGGACAGGAGACCCAGTACTTC
CDR3: CASSTGTGQETQYF

size: .
D: TRBD2
V: TRBV7-9
length: 17
J: TRBJ2-2
DNA: TGTGCCAGCAGCTTACCGGTACTAGCGGGAATCACCGGGGAGCTGTTTTTT
CDR3: CASSLPVLAGITGELFF

size: .
D: .
V: TRBV7-8
length: 14
J: TRBJ1-1
DNA: TGTGCCAGCAGAACAACAGGAGCGAACACTGAAGCTTTCTTT
CDR3: CASRTTGANTEAFF

size: few
D: TRBD1
V: TRBV30
length: 11
J: TRBJ1-6
DNA: TGTGCCTGGAGGGCAGGGGGGCCCCTCCACTTT
CDR3: CAWRAGGPLHF